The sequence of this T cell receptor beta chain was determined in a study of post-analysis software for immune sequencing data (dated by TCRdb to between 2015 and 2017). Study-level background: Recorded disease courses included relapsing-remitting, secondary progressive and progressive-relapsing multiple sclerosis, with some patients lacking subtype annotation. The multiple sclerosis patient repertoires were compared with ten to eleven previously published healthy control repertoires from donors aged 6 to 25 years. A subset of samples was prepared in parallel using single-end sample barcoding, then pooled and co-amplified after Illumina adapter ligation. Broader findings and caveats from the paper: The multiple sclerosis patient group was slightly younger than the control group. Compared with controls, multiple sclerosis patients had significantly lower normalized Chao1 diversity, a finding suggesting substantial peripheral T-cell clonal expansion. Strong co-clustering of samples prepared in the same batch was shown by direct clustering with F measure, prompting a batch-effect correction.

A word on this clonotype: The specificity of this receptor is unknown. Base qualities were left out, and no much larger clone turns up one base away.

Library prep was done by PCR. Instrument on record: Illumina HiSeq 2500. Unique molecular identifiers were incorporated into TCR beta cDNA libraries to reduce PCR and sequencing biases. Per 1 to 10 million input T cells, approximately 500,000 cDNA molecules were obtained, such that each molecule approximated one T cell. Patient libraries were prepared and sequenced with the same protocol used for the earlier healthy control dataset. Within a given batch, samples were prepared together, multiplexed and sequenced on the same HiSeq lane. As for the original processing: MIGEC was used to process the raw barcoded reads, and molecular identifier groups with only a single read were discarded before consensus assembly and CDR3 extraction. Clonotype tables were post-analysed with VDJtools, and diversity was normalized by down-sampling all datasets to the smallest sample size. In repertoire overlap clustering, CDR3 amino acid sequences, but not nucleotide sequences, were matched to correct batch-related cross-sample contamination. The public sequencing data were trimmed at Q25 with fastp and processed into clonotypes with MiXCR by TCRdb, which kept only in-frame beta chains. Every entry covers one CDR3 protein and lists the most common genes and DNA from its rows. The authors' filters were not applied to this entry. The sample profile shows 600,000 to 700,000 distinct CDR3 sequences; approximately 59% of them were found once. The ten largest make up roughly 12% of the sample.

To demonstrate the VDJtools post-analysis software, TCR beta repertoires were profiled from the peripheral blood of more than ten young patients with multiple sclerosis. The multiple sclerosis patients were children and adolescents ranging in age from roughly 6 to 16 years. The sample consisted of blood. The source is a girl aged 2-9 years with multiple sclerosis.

The nucleotide sequence reads TGTGCCAGCAGCGTAGGAAATGGTTGGCCAGATACGCAGTATTTT. This yields the protein CASSVGNGWPDTQYF. This sequence uses TRBV9 and TRBJ2-3; the D gene is unclear. In the germline V gene, CDR1 corresponds to SGDLS and CDR2 to YYNGEE. V is shortened by 0 bases, J by 4 bases, and the region joining them spans 12 bases. The CDR3 holds 15 amino acids from the cysteine to the phenylalanine. Of all the DNA, just the CDR3 is kept, 45 bases in frame from base 1.